This T cell receptor (beta chain) appears in the sequencing data of a study of blood T cell repertoires in COVID-19. V gave up 6 bases and J gave up 7 bases; unmatched junction bases: 3. There are 13 residues in the CDR3. For recovered donors of Cohort 3, there were two negative PCRs, clearance, or symptom resolution. Sequencing was performed with immunoSEQ multiplex PCR; in TCRdb, only in-frame clones are kept and a portion is missing. The sample lists 150,000 to 200,000 clones, roughly four fifths seen once, with approximately 11% in the top ten. This receptor was identified in a middle-aged man who had recovered from COVID-19. Sequenced: PBMCs or T cells enriched from blood (not recorded which). The chain is built from TRBV12-3 or TRBV12-4 and TRBJ1-4; TRBD1 aligns across 9 bases. CDR3 in DNA: TGTGCCAGCAGGAGACAGGGGGGTGAAAAACTGTTTTTT. This gives the protein CASRRQGGEKLFF.